Listed below are T cell receptor beta chains from one sample, sequenced in a study of OX40 agonist ivuxolimab in advanced cancers. Sequencing was performed with immunoSEQ multiplex PCR; in TCRdb, only in-frame clones are kept and a portion is missing. The sample has 30,000 to 40,000 clones; nearly 90% are singletons. The sequencing used CD4+ or CD8+ T cells sorted from blood, collected in a trial of the OX40 agonist ivuxolimab. The receptors shown here come from an adult with an advanced solid tumor such as melanoma, head and neck, liver or kidney cancer. The CDR3 runs from the conserved cysteine through the conserved F or W. The D gene is left open where the match is weak. The listing skips clone size in some rows; elsewhere it reads once, few, many or a size class.

d_call: .; j_call: TRBJ1-3; v_call: TRBV5-8; clone_size: .; cdr3_aa: CASSLVYGPLSGNTIYF; cdr3_nt: TGTGCCAGCAGCTTGGTCTACGGTCCGCTCTCTGGAAACACCATATATTTT
d_call: .; j_call: TRBJ2-7; v_call: TRBV7-2; clone_size: .; cdr3_aa: CASSSGGYYEQYF; cdr3_nt: TGTGCCAGCAGCTCGGGTGGGTACTACGAGCAGTACTTC
d_call: TRBD1; j_call: TRBJ2-7; v_call: TRBV7-9; clone_size: .; cdr3_aa: CASSLALGQVSYEQYF; cdr3_nt: TGTGCCAGCAGCTTAGCGCTGGGACAGGTCTCCTACGAGCAGTACTTC
d_call: TRBD1; j_call: TRBJ1-5; v_call: TRBV27; clone_size: .; cdr3_aa: CATADRFSNQPQHF; cdr3_nt: TGTGCCACCGCGGACAGGTTTAGCAATCAGCCCCAGCATTTT
d_call: .; j_call: TRBJ2-5; v_call: TRBV27; clone_size: once; cdr3_aa: CASSSAETQYF; cdr3_nt: TGTGCCAGCAGTTCCGCCGAGACCCAGTACTTC
d_call: .; j_call: TRBJ1-1; v_call: TRBV14; clone_size: .; cdr3_aa: CASSQDVRTQGREAFF; cdr3_nt: TGTGCCAGCAGCCAAGACGTGCGGACTCAAGGAAGGGAAGCTTTCTTT
d_call: .; j_call: TRBJ2-3; v_call: TRBV9; clone_size: .; cdr3_aa: CASSKRGTTSTDTQYF; cdr3_nt: TGTGCCAGCAGCAAGAGGGGGACTACTAGCACAGATACGCAGTATTTT
d_call: TRBD1; j_call: TRBJ2-1; v_call: TRBV11-2; clone_size: .; cdr3_aa: CASSLDFGTGQFF; cdr3_nt: TGTGCCAGCAGCTTAGATTTCGGGACAGGGCAGTTCTTC
d_call: TRBD2; j_call: TRBJ2-3; v_call: TRBV9; clone_size: .; cdr3_aa: CASSLGLAGGPEDTQYF; cdr3_nt: TGTGCCAGCAGCCTCGGACTAGCGGGGGGGCCGGAAGATACGCAGTATTTT
d_call: .; j_call: TRBJ2-1; v_call: TRBV7-9; clone_size: .; cdr3_aa: CASSSDPDSLYNEQFF; cdr3_nt: TGTGCCAGCAGCTCAGATCCGGACTCCCTTTACAATGAGCAGTTCTTC
d_call: TRBD1; j_call: TRBJ2-5; v_call: TRBV18; clone_size: .; cdr3_aa: CASSQPGQTEETQYF; cdr3_nt: TGTGCCAGCTCCCAACCGGGACAGACAGAAGAGACCCAGTACTTC
d_call: .; j_call: TRBJ1-3; v_call: TRBV11-2; clone_size: .; cdr3_aa: CASSLTGLSTIYF; cdr3_nt: TGTGCCAGCAGCCTGACGGGACTATCCACCATATATTTT
d_call: TRBD1; j_call: TRBJ1-6; v_call: TRBV15; clone_size: .; cdr3_aa: CATSRVFQGANSPLHF; cdr3_nt: TGTGCCACCAGCAGAGTATTCCAGGGGGCCAATTCACCCCTCCACTTT